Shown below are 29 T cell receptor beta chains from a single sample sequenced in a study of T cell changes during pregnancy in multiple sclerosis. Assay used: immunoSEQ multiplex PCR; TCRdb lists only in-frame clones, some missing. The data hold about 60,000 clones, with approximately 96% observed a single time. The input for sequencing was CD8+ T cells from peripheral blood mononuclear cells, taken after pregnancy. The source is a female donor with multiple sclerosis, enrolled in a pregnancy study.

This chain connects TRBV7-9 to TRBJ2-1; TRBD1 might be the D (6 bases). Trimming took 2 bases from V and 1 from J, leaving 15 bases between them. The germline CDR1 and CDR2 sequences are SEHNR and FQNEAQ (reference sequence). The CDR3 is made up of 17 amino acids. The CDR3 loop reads CASSLRQGSLSYNEQFF. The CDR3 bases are TGTGCCAGCAGCTTACGTCAGGGGAGTCTATCCTACAATGAGCAGTTCTTC.

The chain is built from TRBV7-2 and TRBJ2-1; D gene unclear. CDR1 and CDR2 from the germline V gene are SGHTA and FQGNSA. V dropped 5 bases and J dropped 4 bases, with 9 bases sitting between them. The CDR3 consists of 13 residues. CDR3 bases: TGTGCCAGCAGCCCTACCGATTACAATGAGCAGTTCTTC. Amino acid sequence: CASSPTDYNEQFF.

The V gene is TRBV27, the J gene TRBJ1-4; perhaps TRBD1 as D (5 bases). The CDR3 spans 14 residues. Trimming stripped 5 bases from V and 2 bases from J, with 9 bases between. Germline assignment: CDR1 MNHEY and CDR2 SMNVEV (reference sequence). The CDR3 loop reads CASSPGWTNEKLFF. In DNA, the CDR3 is TGTGCCAGCAGTCCAGGGTGGACTAATGAAAAACTGTTTTTT.

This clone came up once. The CDR3 DNA follows: TGCGCCAGCGGGACGCTGGCGGGGGAGACCCAGTACTTC. Protein product: CASGTLAGETQYF. This chain uses TRBV4-1 with TRBJ2-5, with D maybe TRBD2 (6 bases). Germline V gives CDR1 MGHRA, CDR2 YSYEKL. CDR3 length: 13 amino acids. Trimming removed 8 bases from V and 5 bases from J, with 15 bases in between.

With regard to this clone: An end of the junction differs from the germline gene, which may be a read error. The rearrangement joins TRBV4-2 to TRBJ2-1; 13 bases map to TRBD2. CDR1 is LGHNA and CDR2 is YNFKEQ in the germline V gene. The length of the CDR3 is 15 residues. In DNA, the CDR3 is TGTGCCAGCAGACAAGGGACTAGCGGGAATCGTGAGCAGTTCTTC. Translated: CASRQGTSGNREQFF.

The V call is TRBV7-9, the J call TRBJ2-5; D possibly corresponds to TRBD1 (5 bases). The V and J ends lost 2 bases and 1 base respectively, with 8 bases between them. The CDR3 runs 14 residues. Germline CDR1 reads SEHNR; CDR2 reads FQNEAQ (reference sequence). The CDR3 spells CASSLFGAQETQYF. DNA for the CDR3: TGTGCCAGCAGCTTATTTGGGGCCCAAGAGACCCAGTACTTC.

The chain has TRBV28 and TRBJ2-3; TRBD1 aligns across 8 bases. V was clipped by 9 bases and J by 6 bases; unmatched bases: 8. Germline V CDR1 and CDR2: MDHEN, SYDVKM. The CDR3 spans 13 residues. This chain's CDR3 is CASGQGIDDTQYF. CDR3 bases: TGTGCCAGTGGACAGGGTATAGACGATACGCAGTATTTT.

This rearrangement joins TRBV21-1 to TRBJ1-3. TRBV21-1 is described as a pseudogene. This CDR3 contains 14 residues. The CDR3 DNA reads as TGTGCCAGCAGCAAAGGGCGGGCAGGAAACACCATATATTTT. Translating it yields CASSKGRAGNTIYF.

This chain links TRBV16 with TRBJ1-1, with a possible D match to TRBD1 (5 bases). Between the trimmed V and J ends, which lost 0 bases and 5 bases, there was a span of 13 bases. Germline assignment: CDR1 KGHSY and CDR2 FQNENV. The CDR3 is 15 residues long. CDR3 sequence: CASSQSVTGWTEAFF. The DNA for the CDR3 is TGTGCCAGCAGCCAATCGGTCACAGGTTGGACTGAAGCTTTCTTT.

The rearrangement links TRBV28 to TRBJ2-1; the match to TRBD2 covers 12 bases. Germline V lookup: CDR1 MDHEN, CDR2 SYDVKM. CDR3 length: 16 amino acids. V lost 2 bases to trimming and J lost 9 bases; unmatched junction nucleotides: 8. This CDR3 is CASSLALAGGLSEQFF. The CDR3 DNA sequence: TGTGCCAGCAGTTTAGCTCTAGCGGGAGGGTTAAGTGAGCAGTTCTTC.

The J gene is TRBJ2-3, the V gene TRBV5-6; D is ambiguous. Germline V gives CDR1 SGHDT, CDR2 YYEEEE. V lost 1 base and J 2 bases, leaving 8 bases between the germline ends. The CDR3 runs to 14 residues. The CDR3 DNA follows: TGTGCCAGCAGCTTGCCAAGAGCCACAGATACGCAGTATTTT. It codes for CASSLPRATDTQYF.

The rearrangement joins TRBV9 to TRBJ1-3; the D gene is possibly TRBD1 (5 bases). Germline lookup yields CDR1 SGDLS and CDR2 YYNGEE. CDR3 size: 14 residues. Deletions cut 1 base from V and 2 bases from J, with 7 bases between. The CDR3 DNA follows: TGTGCCAGCAGCGTATCAGGGACTGGAAACACCATATATTTT. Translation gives CASSVSGTGNTIYF.

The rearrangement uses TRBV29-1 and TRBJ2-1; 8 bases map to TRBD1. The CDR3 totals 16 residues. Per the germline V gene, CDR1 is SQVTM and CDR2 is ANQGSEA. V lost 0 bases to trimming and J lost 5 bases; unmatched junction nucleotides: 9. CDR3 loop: CSVEDITGGINNEQFF. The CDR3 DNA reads TGCAGCGTTGAAGATATAACAGGGGGGATTAACAATGAGCAGTTCTTC.

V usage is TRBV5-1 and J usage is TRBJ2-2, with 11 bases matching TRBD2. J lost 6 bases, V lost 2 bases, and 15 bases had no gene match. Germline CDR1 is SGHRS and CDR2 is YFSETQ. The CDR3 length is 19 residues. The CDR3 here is CASSLGLAGGRGSAGELFF. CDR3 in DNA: TGCGCCAGCAGCTTAGGGCTAGCGGGAGGCCGGGGATCGGCCGGGGAGCTGTTTTTT.

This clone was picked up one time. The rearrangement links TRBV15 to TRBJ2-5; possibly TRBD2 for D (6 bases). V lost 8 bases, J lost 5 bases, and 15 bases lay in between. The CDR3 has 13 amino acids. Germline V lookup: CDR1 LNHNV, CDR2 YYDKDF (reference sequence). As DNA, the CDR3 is TGTGCCACCGTCGGCGGCCGGGGGGAGACCCAGTACTTC. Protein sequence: CATVGGRGETQYF.

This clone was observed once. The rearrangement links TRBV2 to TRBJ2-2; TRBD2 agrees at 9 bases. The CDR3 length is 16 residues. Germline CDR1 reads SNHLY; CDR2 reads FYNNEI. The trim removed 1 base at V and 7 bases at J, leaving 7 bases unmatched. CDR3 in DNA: TGTGCCAGCAGTGAAGTGTTAGCGGGAGAGGTCGGGGAGCTGTTTTTT. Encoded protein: CASSEVLAGEVGELFF.

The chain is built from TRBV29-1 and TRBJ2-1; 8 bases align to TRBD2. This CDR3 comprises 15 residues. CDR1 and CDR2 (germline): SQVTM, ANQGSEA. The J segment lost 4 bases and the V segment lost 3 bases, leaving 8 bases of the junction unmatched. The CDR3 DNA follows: TGCAGCGTTGAGACCACTAGCGGAGGTTACAATGAGCAGTTCTTC. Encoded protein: CSVETTSGGYNEQFF.

CDR3 nucleotides: TGTGCCAGCAGCTTGGTGAGCGGTCTACAACCCTACGAGCAGTACTTC. Residues: CASSLVSGLQPYEQYF. The rearrangement joins TRBV5-6 to TRBJ2-7, with D possibly TRBD2 on 5 matching bases. The V and J ends lost 0 bases and 2 bases respectively, with 15 bases between them. There are 16 residues in the CDR3. Germline V gives CDR1 SGHDT, CDR2 YYEEEE.

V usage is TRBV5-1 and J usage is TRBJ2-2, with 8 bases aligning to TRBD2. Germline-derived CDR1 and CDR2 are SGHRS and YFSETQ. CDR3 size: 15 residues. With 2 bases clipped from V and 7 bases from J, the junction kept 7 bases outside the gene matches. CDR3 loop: CASSLAGESGGELFF. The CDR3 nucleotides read TGCGCCAGCAGCTTAGCGGGAGAAAGCGGCGGGGAGCTGTTTTTT.

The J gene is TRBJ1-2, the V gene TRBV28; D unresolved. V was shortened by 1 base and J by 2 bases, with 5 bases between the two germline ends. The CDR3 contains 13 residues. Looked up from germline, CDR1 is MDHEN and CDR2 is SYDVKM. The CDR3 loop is CASSLSQNYGYTF. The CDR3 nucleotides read TGTGCCAGCAGTTTATCACAGAACTATGGCTACACCTTC.

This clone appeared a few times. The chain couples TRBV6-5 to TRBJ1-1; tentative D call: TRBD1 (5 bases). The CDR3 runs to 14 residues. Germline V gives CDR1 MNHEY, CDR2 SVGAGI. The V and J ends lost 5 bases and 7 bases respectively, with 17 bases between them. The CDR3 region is CASSHYASGDEAFF. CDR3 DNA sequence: TGTGCCAGCAGTCATTACGCATCGGGGGATGAAGCTTTCTTT.

The DNA for the CDR3 is TGTGCCAGCAGCCCAACGACAGGGACCTACGAGCAGTACTTC. The encoded protein is CASSPTTGTYEQYF. V and J are TRBV7-9 and TRBJ2-7, with TRBD1 identical over 7 bases. The trim removed 5 bases at V and 2 bases at J, leaving 6 bases unmatched. The CDR3 extends over 14 amino acids. Germline V lookup: CDR1 SEHNR, CDR2 FQNEAQ (reference sequence).

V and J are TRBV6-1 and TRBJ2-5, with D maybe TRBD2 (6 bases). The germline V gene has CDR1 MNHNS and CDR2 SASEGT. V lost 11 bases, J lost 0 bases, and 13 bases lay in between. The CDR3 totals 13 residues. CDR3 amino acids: CAAGKAYQETQYF. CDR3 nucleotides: TGTGCCGCGGGAAAGGCCTACCAAGAGACCCAGTACTTC.

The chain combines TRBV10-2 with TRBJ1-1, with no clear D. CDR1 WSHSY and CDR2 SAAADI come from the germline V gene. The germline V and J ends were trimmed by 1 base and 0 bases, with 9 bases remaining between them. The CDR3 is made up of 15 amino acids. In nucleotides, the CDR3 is TGCGCCAGCAGTGAGTACAGTGGAATGAACACTGAAGCTTTCTTT. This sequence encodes CASSEYSGMNTEAFF.

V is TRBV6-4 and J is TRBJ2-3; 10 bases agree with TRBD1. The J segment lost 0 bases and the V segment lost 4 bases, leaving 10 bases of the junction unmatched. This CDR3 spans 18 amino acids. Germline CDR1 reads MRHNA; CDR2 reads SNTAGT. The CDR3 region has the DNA TGTGCCAGCAGTGTTACAGGGGACAGGGGCTATAGCACAGATACGCAGTATTTT. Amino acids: CASSVTGDRGYSTDTQYF.

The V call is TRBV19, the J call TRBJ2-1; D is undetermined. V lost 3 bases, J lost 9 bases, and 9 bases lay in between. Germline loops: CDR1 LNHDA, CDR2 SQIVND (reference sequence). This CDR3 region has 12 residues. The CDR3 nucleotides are TGTGCCAGTAGTATGGGCGCGCCTGAGCAGTTCTTC. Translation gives CASSMGAPEQFF.

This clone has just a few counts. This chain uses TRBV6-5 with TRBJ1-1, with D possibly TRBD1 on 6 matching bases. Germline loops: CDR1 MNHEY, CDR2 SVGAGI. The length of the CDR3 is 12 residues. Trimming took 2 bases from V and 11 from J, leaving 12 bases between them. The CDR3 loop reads CASSYPGVGAFF. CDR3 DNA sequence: TGTGCCAGCAGTTACCCAGGGGTTGGCGCTTTCTTT.

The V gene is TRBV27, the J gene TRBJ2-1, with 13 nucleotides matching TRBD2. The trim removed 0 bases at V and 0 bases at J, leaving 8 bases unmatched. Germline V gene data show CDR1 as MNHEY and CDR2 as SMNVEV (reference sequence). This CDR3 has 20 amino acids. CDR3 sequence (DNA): TGTGCCAGCAGTTTATCGGGACTAGCGGGACTAGTTAGCTCCTACAATGAGCAGTTCTTC. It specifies CASSLSGLAGLVSSYNEQFF.

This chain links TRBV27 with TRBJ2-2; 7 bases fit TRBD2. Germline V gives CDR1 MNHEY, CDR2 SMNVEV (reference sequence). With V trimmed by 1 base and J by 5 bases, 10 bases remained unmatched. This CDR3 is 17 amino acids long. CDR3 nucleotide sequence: TGTGCCAGCAGTTTATTAGGGAGGGCTTTGGGGACCGGGGAGCTGTTTTTT. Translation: CASSLLGRALGTGELFF.